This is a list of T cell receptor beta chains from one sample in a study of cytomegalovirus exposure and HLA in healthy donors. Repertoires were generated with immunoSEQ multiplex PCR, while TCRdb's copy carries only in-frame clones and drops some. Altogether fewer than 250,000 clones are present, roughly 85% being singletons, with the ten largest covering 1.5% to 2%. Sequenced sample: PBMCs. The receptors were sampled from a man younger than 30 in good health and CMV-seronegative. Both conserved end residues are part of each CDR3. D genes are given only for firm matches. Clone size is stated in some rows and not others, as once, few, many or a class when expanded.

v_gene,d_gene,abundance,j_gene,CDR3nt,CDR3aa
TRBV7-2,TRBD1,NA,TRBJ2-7,TGTGCCAGCAGCAAAACAGGGGACCACTACGAGCAGTACTTC,CASSKTGDHYEQYF
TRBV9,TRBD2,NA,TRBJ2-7,TGTGCCAGCAGCGTAGAAGAAGCGGGAGTTTACGAGCAGTACTTC,CASSVEEAGVYEQYF
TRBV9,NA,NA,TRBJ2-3,TGTGCCAGCAGCGTAGGCAGTACCCTTAGCACAGATACGCAGTATTTT,CASSVGSTLSTDTQYF
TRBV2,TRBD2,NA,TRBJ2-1,TGTGCCAGCAGACTAGCGGGGTACAATGAGCAGCTCTTC,CASRLAGYNEQLF
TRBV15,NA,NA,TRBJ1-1,TGTGCCACCAGTGACTACAGGGAGAGGACTGAAGCTTTCTTT,CATSDYRERTEAFF
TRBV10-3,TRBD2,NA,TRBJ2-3,TGTGCCATCAAGGGCGGGGGGGCTAGCACAGATACGCAGTATTTT,CAIKGGGASTDTQYF
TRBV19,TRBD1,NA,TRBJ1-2,TGTGCCACCCGGCCAGGACAGGTTGGCCCGTCCTATGGCTACACCTTC,CATRPGQVGPSYGYTF
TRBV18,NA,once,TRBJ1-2,TGTGCCAGCTCACCACGAAACTCGGATGGCTACACCTTC,CASSPRNSDGYTF
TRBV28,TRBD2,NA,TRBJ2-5,TGTGCCAGCGTGTTTCGCGGCGGGAGGGCCCTAGAGACCCAGTACTTC,CASVFRGGRALETQYF
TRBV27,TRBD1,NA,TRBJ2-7,TGTGCCAGCAGTTCACCGGGACAGGGGGCCTACGAGCAGTACTTC,CASSSPGQGAYEQYF
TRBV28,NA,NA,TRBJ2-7,TGTGCCAGCAGTTTGACGGGGTTCCACGAGCAGTACTTC,CASSLTGFHEQYF
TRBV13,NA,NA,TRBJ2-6,TGTGCCAGCAGCTGGTACAGGGACGGGGCCAACGTCCTGACTTTC,CASSWYRDGANVLTF
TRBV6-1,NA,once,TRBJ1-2,TGTGCCAGCAGTGACACAGGGATCTATGGCTACACCTTC,CASSDTGIYGYTF
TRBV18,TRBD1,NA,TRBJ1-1,TGTGCCAGCTCACCCCGGGGACAGGGGTGGACTGAAGCTTTCTTT,CASSPRGQGWTEAFF
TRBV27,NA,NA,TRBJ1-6,TGTGCCAGCAGTTTCTCGGTCCTTAATTCACCCCTCCACTTT,CASSFSVLNSPLHF
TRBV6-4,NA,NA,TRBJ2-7,TGTGCCAGCAGTGACCCTTTTCCGGGAGCTTCCTACGAGCAGTACTTC,CASSDPFPGASYEQYF
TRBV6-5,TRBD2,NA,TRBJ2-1,TGTGCCACCGATACGGGAGGGGAGCAGTTCTTC,CATDTGGEQFF
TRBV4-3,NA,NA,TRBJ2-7,TGCGCCAGCAGCCAAGAACCGGGTTTACAAAACGAGCAGTACTTC,CASSQEPGLQNEQYF
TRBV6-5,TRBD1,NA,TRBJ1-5,TGTGCCAGCAGCCCAGGGGGTCGACAGCCCCAGCATTTT,CASSPGGRQPQHF
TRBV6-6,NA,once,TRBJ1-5,TGTGCCAGCAGTTACTCGGGGGCGGTGGATCAGCCCCAGCATTTT,CASSYSGAVDQPQHF
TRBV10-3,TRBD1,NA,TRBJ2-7,TGTGCCATCAGTTCAGGACAGGGAGAAAACTACGAGCAGTACTTC,CAISSGQGENYEQYF
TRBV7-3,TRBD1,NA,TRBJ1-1,TGTGCCAGCAGCCCAACAGGGGGCGGCACTGAAGCTTTCTTT,CASSPTGGGTEAFF
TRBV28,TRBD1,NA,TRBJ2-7,TGTGCCAGCAGTCGCGACAGGGTAAGGGTCCACGAGCAGTACTTC,CASSRDRVRVHEQYF
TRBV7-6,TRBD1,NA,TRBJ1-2,TGTGCCAGCAGCCCCAGACAGGGGGCGCGGGGCTACACCTTC,CASSPRQGARGYTF
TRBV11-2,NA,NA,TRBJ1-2,TGTGCCAGCAGCTTAGAACAGCCTCAGGGCTACACCTTC,CASSLEQPQGYTF
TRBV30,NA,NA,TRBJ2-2,TGTGCCTGGAGTGTAGAGGGATCGGGGGAGCTGTTTTTT,CAWSVEGSGELFF
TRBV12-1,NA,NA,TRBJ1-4,TGTGCCAGCAGCTTACCGGGGACTGGAGGGGAAAAACTGTTTTTT,CASSLPGTGGEKLFF
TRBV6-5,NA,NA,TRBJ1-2,TGTGCCAGCAGTTATACCGGGGGGAGTGGCTACACCTTC,CASSYTGGSGYTF
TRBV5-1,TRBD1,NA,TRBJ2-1,TGCGCCAGCAGTTTAAGCGAACCGGGACAGGGGGCTTATGAGCAGTTCTTC,CASSLSEPGQGAYEQFF
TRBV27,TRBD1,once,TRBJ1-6,TGTGCCAGCAGTGAGAGGGACAGGGGTAGACCCCTCCACTTT,CASSERDRGRPLHF
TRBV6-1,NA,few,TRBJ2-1,TGTGCCAGCAGTGAAATCCGCCGTTCGGGGCAGTTCTTC,CASSEIRRSGQFF
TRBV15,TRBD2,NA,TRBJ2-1,TGTGCCACCAGCGTTGGGACTAGCGGAACTAATGAGCAGTTCTTC,CATSVGTSGTNEQFF
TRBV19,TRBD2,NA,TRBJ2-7,TGTGCCAGTAGTACAAGACCGGGACTAGCGGGAGACGAGCAGTACTTC,CASSTRPGLAGDEQYF
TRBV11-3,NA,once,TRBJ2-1,TGTGCCAGCAGCTTAACTAACTCCTACAATGAGCAGTTCTTC,CASSLTNSYNEQFF
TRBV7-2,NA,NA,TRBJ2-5,TGTGCCAGCAGCCCACTAGGCGGGGTGCAAGAGACCCAGTACTTC,CASSPLGGVQETQYF
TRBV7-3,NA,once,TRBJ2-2,TGTGCCAGTGGAGGGTTGAACACCGGGGAGCTGTTTTTT,CASGGLNTGELFF
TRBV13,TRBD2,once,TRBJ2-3,TGTGCCAGCAGCTTATCTGCGGCTAGCGGACGCACAGATACGCAGTATTTT,CASSLSAASGRTDTQYF
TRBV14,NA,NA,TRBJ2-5,TGTGCCAGCAGCCAACTCGGGGAGACCCAGTACTTC,CASSQLGETQYF
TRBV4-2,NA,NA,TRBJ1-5,TGTGCCAGCAGCCAAGGGGATCAGGGGATTAAGGAACCCCAGCATTTT,CASSQGDQGIKEPQHF
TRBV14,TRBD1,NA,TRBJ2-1,TGTGCCAGCACCCCAGTGGGACAGGGCTCGTACAATGAGCAGTTCTTC,CASTPVGQGSYNEQFF
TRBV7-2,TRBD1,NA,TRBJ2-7,TGTGCCAGCAGCTTTATGCACCCTGGACAGGGGCTCTACGAGCAGTACTTC,CASSFMHPGQGLYEQYF
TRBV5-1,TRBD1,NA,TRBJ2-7,TGCGCCAGCAGCTTGGAGACAGGGGGCACCCGTTTCTTC,CASSLETGGTRFF
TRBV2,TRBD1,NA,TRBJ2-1,TGTGCCAGCAGTCAGACAGGGGGGTCTGGAAATGAGCAGTTCTTC,CASSQTGGSGNEQFF
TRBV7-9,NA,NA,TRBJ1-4,TGTTCCAGCAGCTTACTGGACACCCATGAAAAACTGTTTTTT,CSSSLLDTHEKLFF
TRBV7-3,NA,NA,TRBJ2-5,TGTGCCAGCAGCGAAAACCCAGCGGAGACCCAGTACTTC,CASSENPAETQYF
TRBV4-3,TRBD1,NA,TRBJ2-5,TGCGCCAGCAGCCAGACAGGGTCAACGGAGGAGACCCAGTACTTC,CASSQTGSTEETQYF
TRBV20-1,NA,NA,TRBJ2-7,TGCAGTGCTAGATTAATCCAGGGGACGTACTTC,CSARLIQGTYF
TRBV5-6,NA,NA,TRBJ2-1,TGTGCCAGCAGCTTGTTCGAGGAGCAGTTCTTC,CASSLFEEQFF
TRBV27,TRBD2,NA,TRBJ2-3,TGTGCCAGCTCGACTAGCGGGAGGGCAGATACGCAGTATTTT,CASSTSGRADTQYF
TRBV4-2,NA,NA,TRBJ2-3,TGTGCCAGCAGCCAAGAGCAGGGGGGATTATCAGATACGCAGTATTTT,CASSQEQGGLSDTQYF
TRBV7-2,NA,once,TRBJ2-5,TGTGCCAGCAGCTCCCCCGGGACCCAGGGGGAGACCCAGTACTTC,CASSSPGTQGETQYF
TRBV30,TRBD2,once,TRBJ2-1,TGTGCCTGGAGTGTAATAGCTAGCGGCTCCTACAATGAGCAGTTCTTC,CAWSVIASGSYNEQFF
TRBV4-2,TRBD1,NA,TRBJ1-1,TGTGCCAGCAGCCGAACCGGGACAGGGGCATTCGGCACTGAAGCTTTCTTT,CASSRTGTGAFGTEAFF
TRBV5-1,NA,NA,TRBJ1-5,TGCGCCAGCAGCTTTACAGGGAGTGAGCCCCAGCATTTT,CASSFTGSEPQHF
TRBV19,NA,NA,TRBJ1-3,TGTGCCAGTAGCTGGGACACCGGCTCTGGAAACACCATATATTTT,CASSWDTGSGNTIYF
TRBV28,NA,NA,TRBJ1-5,TGTGCCAGCAGCCTAATGGACAGCGGCAATCAGCCCCAGCATTTT,CASSLMDSGNQPQHF
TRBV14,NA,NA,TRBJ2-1,TGTGCCAGCAGCCGTAGATATGAGCAGTTCTTC,CASSRRYEQFF
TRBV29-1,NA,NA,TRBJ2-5,TGCAGCGTTGACCGGGACTCCGAAGAGACCCAGTACTTC,CSVDRDSEETQYF
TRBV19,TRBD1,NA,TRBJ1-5,TGTGCCAGTAGTATAGTCCGGACAGGGTGGGACAATCAGCCCCAGCATTTT,CASSIVRTGWDNQPQHF
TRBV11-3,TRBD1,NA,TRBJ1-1,TGTGCCAGCAGCTTAGGACAGGGGACTGAAGCTTTCTTT,CASSLGQGTEAFF